The rows below give T cell receptor beta chains drawn from one sample of a study of neurological immune-mediated disorders. A single record per CDR3 protein comes from TCRdb applying MiXCR to the 5' RACE reads. The table lists 65,000 to 85,000 distinct CDR3 sequences, approximately 5.8% of them singletons. Specimen: PBMCs. The source of these receptors is a woman in her sixties or seventies with multiple sclerosis. CDR3s include the opening cysteine and the closing phenylalanine or tryptophan.

cdr3_length v_call cdr3_aa
17 TRBV12-3/TRBV12-4 CASSTDTSFSYNSPLHF
16 TRBV12-3/TRBV12-4 CASSLRQGAWGETQYF
15 TRBV6-5 CASSVLGTTNEKLFF
18 TRBV20-1 CSARVETGKALNTGELFF
14 TRBV18 CASSTTGRNSPLHF
15 TRBV6-1 CASSRSGASTDTQYF
11 TRBV20-1 CSASAGGGYTF
15 TRBV12-3/TRBV12-4 CASRDSGGAKSEQFF
15 TRBV5-4 CASSLVSQANYGYTF
14 TRBV7-9 CASSLAAGINEQFF
14 TRBV24-1 CATSDPSSTGELFF
14 TRBV20-1 CSARLQGSNQPQHF
17 TRBV20-1 CSATRGRGTYANYGYTF
16 TRBV7-9 CASRSNRDMMNTEAFF
15 TRBV5-1 CASDRGGSNTGELFF
17 TRBV27 CARSPDTGTAGANVLTF
14 TRBV7-8 CASSLGGDQETQYF
14 TRBV5-6 CASPLDRDGNEQFF
13 TRBV12-3/TRBV12-4 CASSLRPDYGYTF
13 TRBV6-1 CASSVWANTEAFF
13 TRBV5-1 CASSLAEGEAQHF
16 TRBV6-1 CASSGIAGASTDTQYF
15 TRBV11-2 CASSLALGGGYEQYF
16 TRBV4-2 CASSQVGRENTGELFF
13 TRBV11-1 CASSSEGPGTQYF
15 TRBV9 CASSVLGQTNTEAFF
15 TRBV20-1 CSALIPMGQNQPQHF
14 TRBV7-8 CASSLVGQYTEAFF
15 TRBV7-6 CASSLVGTIVHEQFF
14 TRBV7-8 CASSTDRMNTEAFF
14 TRBV20-1 CSARAPGPTDTQYF
15 TRBV10-2 CASSDEAGGYNEQFF
17 TRBV3-1 CASSHLSAGLAKNIQYF
17 TRBV4-2 CASSQDLIGGSPGELFF
11 TRBV21-1 CASSNRQGRTF
13 TRBV7-6 CASSSREETEAFF
15 TRBV5-1 CASSFDTPVNYGYTF
14 TRBV20-1 CSAQPQGLGYGYTF
16 TRBV7-2 CASSQIAGTFTDTQYF
15 TRBV20-1 CSARDGQGAFSPLHF
17 TRBV6-2/TRBV6-3 CASSRPRPSGGGHTQYF
14 TRBV7-9 CASSPSDRGFGYTF
15 TRBV5-1 CASSLLLTGQYEQYF
15 TRBV2 CASRRGQPSNQPQHF
14 TRBV29-1 CSVEKRAAYNEQFF
13 TRBV6-6 CASSNLSNQPQHF
14 TRBV19 CASRLVGSNTEAFF
12 TRBV12-3/TRBV12-4 CASSDSNEKLFF
15 TRBV15 CATSRDPPNTGELFF
14 TRBV9 CASSVVENGNTIYF